Listed below are T cell receptor beta chains from one sample, sequenced in a study of T cells in Graves' hyperthyroidism and ophthalmopathy. TCRdb passed the multiplex PCR reads through MiXCR, listing each CDR3 protein once. The sample includes about 610,000 distinct CDR3 sequences, over 12% of them seen just once. The sequenced sample consisted of blood. The receptors were sampled from a middle-aged woman with Graves' ophthalmopathy. The conserved cysteine and the conserved F or W are not part of the CDR3 here.

>TRBJ2-5|TRBV6-2/TRBV6-3
ASSYSPFIGGRETQY
>TRBJ2-7|TRBV6-5
ASRIYSGSVYEQY
>TRBJ1-2|TRBV20-1
SARDHGVDGYT
>TRBJ2-3|TRBV6-1
ASSEWAGGGTQY
>TRBJ1-1|TRBV7-9
ASSTDSRPEAF
>TRBJ2-7|TRBV7-9
ASGLVGLPYEQY
>TRBJ2-2|TRBV24-1
ATSEGLDPGELF
>TRBJ2-7|TRBV6-5
ASSDSGTVFLEQY
>TRBJ1-1|TRBV6-1
ASSEMLRHTEAF
>TRBJ2-5|TRBV27
ASSLFPGHVTQY
>TRBJ2-7|TRBV27
ASSPRDRFYEQY
>TRBJ2-2|TRBV27
ASSVGWNTGELF
>TRBJ1-1|TRBV12-3/TRBV12-4
ATSLGAGAKAF
>TRBJ1-1|TRBV29-1
SACELSEAF
>TRBJ1-5|TRBV25-1
ASSATGGGNQPQH
>TRBJ1-2|TRBV12-3/TRBV12-4
ASSSPGTGALGYT
>TRBJ2-6|TRBV20-1
SARDQGDSSGANVLT
>TRBJ2-2|TRBV6-1
ASRNQGGFTGELF
>TRBJ1-5|TRBV4-1
ASSQGRGRDQPQH
>TRBJ2-7|TRBV28
ASRTGPYEQY
>TRBJ2-5|TRBV6-1
ASSEGGWETQY
>TRBJ2-2|TRBV30
AWDNANTGELF
>TRBJ1-2|TRBV28
ASSLQGVYGYT
>TRBJ2-2|TRBV10-2
ASSTAGPGELF
>TRBJ1-5|TRBV20-1
SARQANQPQH
>TRBJ2-2|TRBV9
ASSVAGYGELF
>TRBJ1-1|TRBV29-1
SVEAGQGGTEAF
>TRBJ2-5|TRBV29-1
SVVREGWETQY
>TRBJ1-2|TRBV7-2
ATMMPGDYHNYGYT
>TRBJ2-3|TRBV28
ASSFEGADTQY
>TRBJ1-1|TRBV6-2/TRBV6-3
ASSYSAPLNTEAF
>TRBJ1-2|TRBV5-1
ASSFDGTLYGYT
>TRBJ2-5|TRBV7-6
ASSLGQLGETQY
>TRBJ1-1|TRBV7-2
ASSLASTLMNTEAF
>TRBJ2-5|TRBV5-1
ASKGSQETQY
>TRBJ1-1|TRBV6-2/TRBV6-3
ASSYSGPTGWTEAF
>TRBJ2-7|TRBV6-1
AGGIYYEQY
>TRBJ2-7|TRBV12-3/TRBV12-4
ASSYRVHEQY
>TRBJ1-2|TRBV7-2
ASSSEGS
>TRBJ1-1|TRBV15
ATSRDGQMNTEAF
>TRBJ2-7|TRBV12-3/TRBV12-4
ASSFGQGGYYEQY
>TRBJ1-2|TRBV29-1
SVEDDRGDGYT
>TRBJ2-5|TRBV12-3/TRBV12-4
ASSFDSLTQY